Below, one T cell receptor (beta chain) is given with its context. The record originates from a study of cytomegalovirus exposure and HLA in healthy donors. 13 Jbeta primers and 60 Vbeta primers were used for the PCR. Generated by immunoSEQ multiplex PCR, the TCRdb table keeps only in-frame clones and is missing some. Of about 140,000 clones in the sample, roughly four fifths were seen once. CDR1 is SNHLY and CDR2 is FYNNEI in the germline V gene. The CDR3 totals 15 residues. With 3 bases removed from V and 5 bases from J, the gap between germline ends came to 13 bases. The sequencing sample was made of PBMCs. The sequence was collected from a woman aged 45-59 years in good health and CMV-seropositive. This chain joins TRBV2 and TRBJ1-4; unclear D gene. The CDR3 protein is CASSDGRGGNEKLFF. The CDR3 DNA reads TGTGCCAGCAGTGATGGTCGGGGTGGGAATGAAAAACTGTTTTTT.